This is a list of T cell receptor beta chains from one sample in a study of neoadjuvant nivolumab and ipilimumab in lung cancer. The data were produced by immunoSEQ multiplex PCR, yet TCRdb's version contains in-frame clones alone and is incomplete. The sample includes 45,000 to 55,000 clones, about 89% of them seen just once. Material: blood, obtained before neoadjuvant nivolumab, alone or with ipilimumab. The receptor source for this set is an adult with non-small cell lung cancer. Some clones in this sample may be carry-over from other donors' samples. The CDR3 runs from the conserved cysteine through the conserved F or W. A D gene is named only where the DNA matches it firmly. Clone size is shown for a subset of rows, as once, few, many or a class of expanded clone.

. . TRBJ1-1 TRBV27 13 TGTGCCAGCAGTTTAGGACAGAACACTGAAGCTTTCTTT CASSLGQNTEAFF
few . TRBJ1-5 TRBV27 13 TGTGCCAGCAGTTTAGGTAGCAATCAGCCCCAGCATTTT CASSLGSNQPQHF
. TRBD1 TRBJ1-1 TRBV29-1 12 TGCAGCGTTGATCAGGGGGCAGGTGAAGCTTTCTTT CSVDQGAGEAFF
once . TRBJ2-3 TRBV18 15 TGTGCCAGCTCACCACCAGGGACTAGCACAGATACGCAGTATTTT CASSPPGTSTDTQYF
. . TRBJ2-7 TRBV5-1 13 TGCGCCAGCAGCTCCGGACAGACCTACGAGCAGTACTTC CASSSGQTYEQYF
. . TRBJ2-1 TRBV2 15 TGTGCCAGCAACTCACGAGGACCTGAGGGAAACTCGCAGTTCTTC CASNSRGPEGNSQFF
. . TRBJ2-1 TRBV11-1 15 TGTGCCAGCAGCTTGGGGTTATCCGGGACGAGTGAGCAGTTCTTC CASSLGLSGTSEQFF
. . TRBJ1-2 TRBV7-9 15 TGTGCCAGCAGCTTAGAAGGCTCAGGAGGCTATGGCTACACCTTC CASSLEGSGGYGYTF
. TRBD2 TRBJ2-5 TRBV12-5 15 TGTGCTAGTGGTTCGGGACTAGCGGGAGTAGAGACCCAGTACTTC CASGSGLAGVETQYF
once TRBD2 TRBJ2-2 TRBV7-8 16 TGTGCCAGCAGCACGGGACTAGCGGGAAAAGTCGGGGAGCTGTTTTTT CASSTGLAGKVGELFF
. TRBD1 TRBJ2-7 TRBV2 17 TGTGCCAGCAGTTGGACAGGGGCCATCGATGAGTCCTACGAGCAGTACTTC CASSWTGAIDESYEQYF
. . TRBJ1-2 TRBV7-3 17 TGTGCCAGCAGCTTAACGGGGACCGCAGAATTCAACTATGGCTACACCTTC CASSLTGTAEFNYGYTF
. . TRBJ2-6 TRBV9 13 TGTGCCAGCAGCGTGTCAGGGGCCAACGTCCTGACTTTC CASSVSGANVLTF
. TRBD2 TRBJ2-3 TRBV11-2 14 TGTGCCAGCAGCTCCCGGGGGGAGGGGGATACGCAGTATTTT CASSSRGEGDTQYF
. TRBD2 TRBJ2-7 TRBV7-8 18 TGTGCCAGCAGCTTAGCCATATCCCCGGCTAGCGGAGATTACGAGCAGTACTTC CASSLAISPASGDYEQYF
. . TRBJ2-7 TRBV7-9 13 TGTGCCAGCAGCTTAGATGGGGGGTACGAGCAGTACTTC CASSLDGGYEQYF
once . TRBJ1-2 TRBV10-3 15 TGTGCCATCAGTGAGCAAAACCTGGGGAGCGTTGGCTACACCTTC CAISEQNLGSVGYTF
. . TRBJ1-2 TRBV6-4 13 TGTGCCAGCAGTGAAGGGGAAAACTATGGCTACACCTTC CASSEGENYGYTF
. TRBD1 TRBJ1-2 TRBV30 13 TGTGCCTGGAGTGTAAACAGGGGGCTAGGCTACACCTTC CAWSVNRGLGYTF
. . TRBJ2-6 TRBV10-3 16 TGTGCCATCAGCCGACAGCCAAACTCTGGGGCCAACGTCCTGACTTTC CAISRQPNSGANVLTF
. TRBD1 TRBJ2-5 TRBV7-7 14 TGTGCTAGCAGCACCGGACAGGGCCAAGAGACCCAGTACTTC CASSTGQGQETQYF
once TRBD1 TRBJ2-5 TRBV5-4 15 TGTGCCAGCAGTTTGGAGCCGGGACAGCAAGAGACCCAGTACTTC CASSLEPGQQETQYF
. . TRBJ1-1 TRBV30 12 TGTGCCTGGAGAGGTGGGGAAGTTGAAGCTTTCTTT CAWRGGEVEAFF
. . TRBJ2-7 TRBV4-3 14 TGCGCCAGCAGCCCCGCTCGGTATTGGGACGAGCAGTACTTC CASSPARYWDEQYF
. TRBD2 TRBJ2-1 TRBV7-2 15 TGTGCCAGCAGCTTAGGCGGGAGGCCCCCCAGTCAGCAGTTCTTC CASSLGGRPPSQQFF
. . TRBJ2-5 TRBV19 13 TGTGCCAGTAGACTACGGGGGCAAGAGACCCAGTACTTC CASRLRGQETQYF
once TRBD1 TRBJ2-1 TRBV6-6 15 TGTGCCAGCAGTGACGAGGGACAGGTCTACAATGAGCAGTTCTTC CASSDEGQVYNEQFF
. . TRBJ2-7 TRBV7-6 14 TGTGCCAGCAGCTTATTAGGTCCTTACTACGAGCAGTACTTC CASSLLGPYYEQYF
. . TRBJ1-5 TRBV25-1 15 TGTGCCAGCAGTGAGAGGCTCTATAAAGACCAGCCCCAGCATTTT CASSERLYKDQPQHF
. . TRBJ2-7 TRBV10-2 14 TGCGCCAGCAGTGAGTACACGAGCTCCTACGAGCAGTACTTC CASSEYTSSYEQYF
. TRBD2 TRBJ2-1 TRBV6-1 15 TGTGCCAGCAGTGACCCTGGGGAGGGCTACAATGAGCAGTTCTTC CASSDPGEGYNEQFF
. . TRBJ2-7 TRBV7-2 13 TGTGCCAGCAGCTTATGGAGCTCCTACGAGCAGTACTTC CASSLWSSYEQYF
. . TRBJ2-3 TRBV25-1 14 TGTGCCAGCAGCATGACTGGGGATTTGAATACGCAGTATTTT CASSMTGDLNTQYF
once . TRBJ1-4 TRBV6-5 15 TGTGCCAGCGGTTTCCAGGAGGGTCCTCATGAAAAACTGTTTTTT CASGFQEGPHEKLFF
. . TRBJ2-1 TRBV5-1 13 TGCGCCAGCAGCATCGGACAGAACAATGAGCAGTTCTTC CASSIGQNNEQFF
. . TRBJ2-6 TRBV6-5 13 TGTGCCAGCAGTGCCACAGGGGCCAACGTCCTGACTTTC CASSATGANVLTF
. . TRBJ2-7 TRBV7-2 14 TGTGCCAGCAGCCCTTGGACTACTACCTACGAGCAGTACTTC CASSPWTTTYEQYF
once TRBD1 TRBJ2-2 TRBV5-1 16 TGCGCCAGCAGCCCGACAGGGGGCGCGGACACCGGGGAGCTGTTTTTT CASSPTGGADTGELFF
. TRBD2 TRBJ2-7 TRBV6-5 15 TGTGCCAGCAGTTTCTCGCCGGGACTAGCGAACGAGCAGTACTTC CASSFSPGLANEQYF